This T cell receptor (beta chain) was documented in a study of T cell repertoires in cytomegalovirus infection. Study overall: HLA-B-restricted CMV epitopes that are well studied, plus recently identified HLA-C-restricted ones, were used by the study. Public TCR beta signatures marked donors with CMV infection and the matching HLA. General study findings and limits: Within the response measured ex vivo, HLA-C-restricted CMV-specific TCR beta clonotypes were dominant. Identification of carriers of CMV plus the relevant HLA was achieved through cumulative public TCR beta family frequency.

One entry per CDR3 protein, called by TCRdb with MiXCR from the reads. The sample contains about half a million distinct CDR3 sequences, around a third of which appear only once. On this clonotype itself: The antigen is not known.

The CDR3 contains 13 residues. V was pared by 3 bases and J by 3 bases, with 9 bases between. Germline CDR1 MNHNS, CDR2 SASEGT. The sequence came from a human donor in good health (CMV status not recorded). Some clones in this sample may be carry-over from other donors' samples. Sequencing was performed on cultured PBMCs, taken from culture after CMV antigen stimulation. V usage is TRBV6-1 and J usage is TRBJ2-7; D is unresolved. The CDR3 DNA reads TGTGCCAGCAGTGACCTTAACGACTACGAGCAGTACTTC. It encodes CASSDLNDYEQYF.